The 28 T cell receptor beta chains in this list originate from one sample, sequenced in a study of brain T cells in children with intractable seizures. Using immunoSEQ multiplex PCR, the repertoire was profiled, and TCRdb retains in-frame clones only, with some absent. The sample yields just under 65,000 clones, roughly 95% seen once. The input for sequencing was peripheral blood, taken at surgery. Receptor source: a boy less than two years old with focal cortical dysplasia and intractable seizures.

This chain links TRBV7-9 with TRBJ1-2; no clear D gene. V shed 5 bases and J shed 10 bases, with 14 bases lying between them. Germline CDR1 reads SEHNR; CDR2 reads FQNEAQ (reference sequence). The CDR3 spans 12 residues. The CDR3 region has the DNA TGTGCCAGCAGCCTGCCGGGAAGGCTCTACACCTTC. Its protein is CASSLPGRLYTF.

V is TRBV28 and J is TRBJ1-3; D gene uncertain. The CDR3 spans 13 residues. The germline V gene encodes CDR1 MDHEN and CDR2 SYDVKM. With 2 bases removed from V and 2 bases from J, the gap between germline ends came to 4 bases. CDR3 in amino acids: CASSLDPGNTIYF. The CDR3 coding sequence is TGTGCCAGCAGTTTAGACCCTGGAAACACCATATATTTT. The full variable domain, with the rest looked up from reference TRBV28 and TRBJ1-3, is DVKVTQSSRYLVKRTGEKVFLECVQDMDHENMFWYRQDPGLGLRLIYFSYDVKMKEKGDIPEGYSVSREKKERFSLILESASTNQTSMYLCASSLDPGNTIYFGEGSWLTVV.

The chain recombines TRBV18 with TRBJ2-7, with a weak D call TRBD1 (5 bases). Between the trimmed V and J ends, which lost 3 bases and 5 bases, there was a span of 14 bases. Germline CDR1 and CDR2: KGHSH and LQKENI. CDR3 size: 14 residues. The CDR3, as DNA: TGTGCCAGCTCACCCCAGCAGGGATCCCACGAGCAGTACTTC. Amino acid sequence: CASSPQQGSHEQYF.

This sequence joins TRBV5-4 and TRBJ1-2, with 7 bases aligning to TRBD1. CDR3 length equals 13 residues. Germline CDR1 SGHNT, CDR2 YYREEE (reference sequence). The V and J ends lost 4 bases and 7 bases, in that order; junction bases with no gene match: 7. This chain's CDR3 is CASSPGGGGGYTF. For the CDR3, the DNA is TGTGCCAGCAGCCCAGGGGGGGGCGGTGGCTACACCTTC.

The chain carries TRBV27 and TRBJ2-7; D may correspond to TRBD1 or TRBD2 (5 bases each). V was cut by 6 bases and J by 0 bases, with 15 bases left in between. The germline gives CDR1 MNHEY, CDR2 SMNVEV (reference sequence). The CDR3 length is 15 residues. The CDR3 nucleotides are TGTGCCAGCAGCCCGATCGGGACGCGCTCCTACGAGCAGTACTTC. Protein product: CASSPIGTRSYEQYF.

This rearrangement joins TRBV18 to TRBJ1-4; D unresolved. This CDR3 has 13 residues. From germline, CDR1 is KGHSH and CDR2 LQKENI. V shed 2 bases and J shed 8 bases, with 9 bases lying between them. CDR3: CASSPGRAEKLFF. CDR3 nucleotides: TGTGCCAGCTCACCAGGCCGGGCCGAAAAACTGTTTTTT.

This chain links TRBV5-8 with TRBJ2-3; the match to TRBD2 covers 10 bases. The V segment lost 0 bases and the J segment 0 bases; nucleotides outside the gene matches: 13. This CDR3 has 20 amino acids. The V gene's germline CDR1 is SGHTS and CDR2 YDEGEE. CDR3 in amino acids: CASSLVGLGLAVFSTDTQYF. The DNA for the CDR3 is TGTGCCAGCAGCTTGGTGGGACTTGGACTAGCGGTATTTAGCACAGATACGCAGTATTTT.

The CDR3 DNA sequence: TGTGCCAGCAGCTTACCTTCGTACACAGATACGCAGTATTTT. The encoded protein is CASSLPSYTDTQYF. The J gene is TRBJ2-3, the V gene TRBV11-2; D ambiguous. The germline gives CDR1 SGHAT, CDR2 FQNNGV. The CDR3 runs 14 residues. V lost 2 bases to trimming and J lost 2 bases, with 8 bases between them.

The J gene is TRBJ1-4, the V gene TRBV4-1, with 8 positions matching TRBD1. Germline CDR1 and CDR2: MGHRA and YSYEKL. This CDR3 is built from 17 residues. V shed 4 bases and J 7 bases; nucleotides not matched to a gene: 14. The CDR3, as DNA: TGCGCCAGCAGCCCAACGGATCTCACAGGGGGGAGTGAAAAACTGTTTTTT. This sequence encodes CASSPTDLTGGSEKLFF.

The chain employs TRBV18 and TRBJ2-2, with D uncertain. CDR3 size: 16 residues. Per germline, CDR1 KGHSH and CDR2 LQKENI. V was clipped by 6 bases and J by 1 base, with 15 bases between them. The DNA of the CDR3 is TGTGCCAGCTCCCAAACGCTTACCAAGAACACCGGGGAGCTGTTTTTT. It is translated as CASSQTLTKNTGELFF.

This clone was picked up one time. The gene calls are TRBV10-2 and TRBJ1-2, with a weak D call TRBD1 (5 bases). Trimming pared 7 bases from V and 0 bases from J, leaving 9 bases between. Germline V gene sequence: CDR1 WSHSY, CDR2 SAAADI. CDR3 length: 13 amino acids. The CDR3 sequence is CASIGRANYGYTF. The CDR3 coding sequence is TGCGCCAGCATAGGCAGGGCTAACTATGGCTACACCTTC.

The chain has TRBV14 and TRBJ2-7; D remains ambiguous. Trimming took off 3 bases at V and 6 bases at J, with 12 bases between the two ends. This CDR3 region has 13 residues. Germline CDR1 reads SGHDN; CDR2 reads FVKESK. The CDR3 is CASSQKGWVEQYF. In DNA, the CDR3 is TGTGCCAGCAGCCAGAAAGGTTGGGTCGAGCAGTACTTC.

The J gene is TRBJ1-1, the V gene TRBV7-2; 9 bases align to TRBD1. After removal of 2 bases from V and 3 bases from J, the junction contained 16 bases not matched to a gene. CDR1 and CDR2 from the germline V gene are SGHTA and FQGNSA. CDR3 length: 19 residues. CDR3 sequence reads: CASSLSDGQGNIEDTEAFF. As DNA, the CDR3 is TGTGCCAGCAGCTTATCTGACGGACAGGGGAACATAGAGGACACTGAAGCTTTCTTT.

The V call is TRBV2, the J call TRBJ1-2; 8 bases agree with TRBD1. Germline V gene data show CDR1 as SNHLY and CDR2 as FYNNEI. J was trimmed by 3 bases and V by 3 bases; bases with no gene match: 6. CDR3 size: 15 residues. The CDR3 DNA reads as TGTGCCAGCAGTGATCCGGGACAGGAATACTATGGCTACACCTTC. Residues: CASSDPGQEYYGYTF.

This sequence joins TRBV3-1 (or the pseudogene TRBV3-2) and TRBJ2-1; 12 bases fit TRBD2. The CDR3 consists of 18 residues. Germline V CDR1 and CDR2: LGHDT, YNNKEL (reference sequence). The V gene end was trimmed by 0 bases and the J gene end by 11 bases; junction bases not matched to a gene: 14. The CDR3 spells CASSQDGRFTSGGTQQFF. The CDR3 bases are TGTGCCAGCAGCCAAGATGGTCGGTTTACTAGCGGGGGGACCCAGCAGTTCTTC.

The V call is TRBV5-1, the J call TRBJ1-1, with D unresolved. V shed 5 bases and J shed 7 bases, with 27 bases lying between them. Germline lookup yields CDR1 SGHRS and CDR2 YFSETQ. This CDR3 contains 17 residues. The CDR3 coding sequence is TGCGCCAGCAGACGATTCCCCTCAATAGGATTTTTCCGTGAAGCTTTCTTT. Its translation is CASRRFPSIGFFREAFF. Complete variable domain (other parts from reference TRBV5-1 and TRBJ1-1): KAGVTQTPRYLIKTRGQQVTLSCSPISGHRSVSWYQQTPGQGLQFLFEYFSETQRNKGNFPGRFSGRQFSNSRSEMNVSTLELGDSALYLCASRRFPSIGFFREAFFGQGTRLTVV.

This chain uses TRBV7-6 with TRBJ2-7; TRBD2 aligns across 11 bases. The CDR3 is 18 residues long. The germline CDR1 and CDR2 sequences are SGHVS and FNYEAQ. The V and J ends lost 1 base and 2 bases, in that order; junction bases with no gene match: 10. CDR3 nucleotide sequence: TGTGCCAGCAGCTTAGACTTACTAGCGGGAGACTCCCCCTACGAGCAGTACTTC. Encoded protein: CASSLDLLAGDSPYEQYF.

The chain links TRBV4-2 to TRBJ2-1; TRBD1 or TRBD2 may be the D gene (6 bases each). V dropped 1 base and J dropped 1 base, with 14 bases sitting between them. Germline loops: CDR1 LGHNA, CDR2 YNFKEQ. The CDR3 sequence is 17 residues long. CDR3 sequence reads: CASSQVRGPESYNEQFF. Here the CDR3 DNA reads TGTGCCAGCAGCCAAGTCCGGGGGCCGGAGTCCTACAATGAGCAGTTCTTC.

The rearrangement links TRBV21-1 to TRBJ2-3; the table gives TRBD2 as D, unverified against the DNA. TRBV21-1 is a pseudogene locus. The CDR3 sequence is 18 residues long. The CDR3 DNA reads TGTGCCAGCAGCAAAGATCTACGACTAGCGGGGGGAGCGGATACGCAGTATTTT. It translates to CASSKDLRLAGGADTQYF.

This clone was picked up one time. The chain joins TRBV7-9 to TRBJ2-5, with 11 bases aligning to TRBD2. Germline V CDR1 and CDR2: SEHNR, FQNEAQ (reference sequence). The V and J ends lost 6 bases and 3 bases, in that order; junction bases with no gene match: 9. This CDR3 is 16 amino acids long. In DNA, the CDR3 is TGTGCCAGCAGACAAACCGGGACTAGCGGAGAAGAGACCCAGTACTTC. Residues: CASRQTGTSGEETQYF.

The V call is TRBV19, the J call TRBJ2-1, with unresolved D. The CDR3 length is 13 residues. The V end lost 2 bases, the J end lost 4 bases, and 6 bases lay between the germline ends. In germline, CDR1 is LNHDA, CDR2 SQIVND (reference sequence). The CDR3 coding sequence is TGTGCCAGTAGTATACTGGGGTACAATGAGCAGTTCTTC. It codes for CASSILGYNEQFF.

CDR3 nucleotides: TGCGCCAGCAGCCAAGATAGGACACGAGTCTCCGAGCAGTACTTC. The encoded protein is CASSQDRTRVSEQYF. The V and J genes are TRBV4-1 and TRBJ2-7; the D gene is possibly TRBD1 (5 bases). V gave up 0 bases and J gave up 6 bases, with 15 bases separating them. This CDR3 has 15 amino acids. In germline, CDR1 is MGHRA, CDR2 YSYEKL.

As DNA, the CDR3 is TGCGCCAGCAGCCAAGTCGCTGTTCGGACAGGGGGTAGGGGGGAGACCCAGTACTTC. This encodes CASSQVAVRTGGRGETQYF. The chain recombines TRBV4-1 with TRBJ2-5, with 10 bases fitting TRBD1. Germline lookup yields CDR1 MGHRA and CDR2 YSYEKL. This CDR3 contains 19 residues. V shed 1 base and J 5 bases; nucleotides not matched to a gene: 16.

This clone was recorded once. The chain's CDR3 is CASSVTGTGGLYGYTF. The CDR3 nucleotides are TGTGCCAGCAGTGTAACCGGGACAGGGGGCCTCTATGGCTACACCTTC. The chain is built from TRBV6-1 and TRBJ1-2; 12 bases align to TRBD1. CDR1 is MNHNS, CDR2 SASEGT, per germline. The CDR3 extends over 16 amino acids. The V and J ends lost 4 bases and 4 bases, in that order; junction bases with no gene match: 7.

This chain joins TRBV7-6 and TRBJ2-7; D is unresolved. The CDR3 is 16 residues long. The germline V gene has CDR1 SGHVS and CDR2 FNYEAQ. V lost 5 bases and J lost 4, with 21 bases in between. The CDR3 DNA sequence: TGTGCCAGCAGCCCCATCGCAGGAAGACGACCTTACGAGCAGTACTTC. Its translation: CASSPIAGRRPYEQYF.

The chain uses TRBV18 and TRBJ1-2; D uncertain. Germline V CDR1 and CDR2: KGHSH, LQKENI. CDR3 length equals 13 residues. V lost 2 bases and J 5 bases, leaving 9 bases between the germline ends. The CDR3 loop is CASSPSHDYGYTF. In nucleotides, the CDR3 is TGTGCCAGCTCACCATCCCACGATTATGGCTACACCTTC.

This clone was counted once. The rearrangement links TRBV6-5 to TRBJ2-7; no reliable D call. Deletions cut 0 bases from V and 3 bases from J, with 15 bases between. The germline CDR1 and CDR2 sequences are MNHEY and SVGAGI. This CDR3 has 16 residues. CDR3 region: CASSYSMRGSHYEQYF. In DNA, the CDR3 is TGTGCCAGCAGTTACTCTATGCGAGGTTCCCACTACGAGCAGTACTTC.

The chain joins TRBV6-5 to TRBJ2-5, with D unclear. Between the trimmed V and J ends, which lost 0 bases and 2 bases, there was a span of 10 bases. CDR3 size: 15 residues. Germline V gene sequence: CDR1 MNHEY, CDR2 SVGAGI. The CDR3 sequence is CASSYSIVLQETQYF. The CDR3 nucleotides read TGTGCCAGCAGTTACTCGATTGTTCTTCAAGAGACCCAGTACTTC.